A selection of T cell receptor beta chains follows, all from one sample in a study of vaccination and CD4 T cells after COVID-19. TCRdb reprocessed the PCR reads with MiXCR, giving one entry per CDR3 protein. The table includes approximately 22,000 distinct CDR3 sequences, roughly 50% detected once. These receptors are not linked to any known antigen. Source material: CD4+ T cells from blood, cultured in vitro. The receptors here all came from a human donor who had recovered from COVID-19. Each CDR3 is given with its conserved first and last residue. D genes are given only for firm matches. Some rows have no size entry. The others give once, few or many, or a class for an expanded clone.

TRBV20-1	.	.	TRBJ1-2	CSARVGGLGGYTF	TGCAGTGCTAGAGTCGGGGGTTTGGGTGGCTACACCTTC
TRBV30	.	.	TRBJ2-5	CAWTGGRDQETQYF	TGTGCCTGGACGGGGGGCAGGGACCAAGAGACCCAGTACTTC
TRBV7-8	.	few	TRBJ2-5	CASSFQLVAETQYF	TGTGCCAGCAGCTTCCAACTAGTGGCCGAGACCCAGTACTTC
TRBV19	TRBD1	few	TRBJ1-5	CASSTGQGVGNQPQHF	TGTGCCAGTAGTACGGGACAGGGGGTAGGTAATCAGCCCCAGCATTTT
TRBV12-3/TRBV12-4	TRBD1	.	TRBJ1-1	CASSRQRQGRQAFF	TGTGCCAGCAGTCGCCAAAGACAGGGGCGGCAAGCTTTCTTT
TRBV10-3	.	few	TRBJ2-2	CAISEGGGTNTGELFF	TGTGCCATCTCTGAGGGGGGCGGGACGAACACCGGGGAGCTGTTTTTT
TRBV20-1	TRBD1	few	TRBJ1-1	CSAFAGQGIAFF	TGCAGTGCTTTCGCGGGACAGGGGATTGCTTTCTTT
TRBV4-1	.	few	TRBJ1-2	CASSQDLVVNYGYTF	TGCGCCAGCAGCCAAGATCTGGTAGTCAACTATGGCTACACCTTC
TRBV2	TRBD1	.	TRBJ1-2	CASRPGTEIPRYTF	TGTGCCAGCAGGCCCGGGACAGAGATTCCTCGCTACACCTTC
TRBV28	.	.	TRBJ1-1	CASSLRGEAFF	TGTGCCAGCAGTTTAAGGGGAGAAGCTTTCTTT
TRBV25-1	.	.	TRBJ1-2	CASSDHRVGYGYTF	TGTGCCAGCAGTGACCACAGGGTCGGCTATGGCTACACCTTC
TRBV6-1	TRBD1	few	TRBJ2-5	CASSPGQGRGKKYF	TGTGCCAGCAGTCCGGGACAGGGCCGCGGTAAGAAGTACTTC
TRBV3-1	.	.	TRBJ1-2	CASSYQVPLRGYTF	TGTGCCAGCAGCTACCAAGTACCCCTCCGGGGCTACACCTTC
TRBV7-8	.	.	TRBJ1-5	CASSLISGSNQPQHF	TGTGCCAGCAGCTTAATAAGTGGGAGCAATCAGCCCCAGCATTTT
TRBV27	TRBD1	.	TRBJ2-7	CASNKLSGTGVYEQYF	TGTGCCAGCAATAAACTTTCCGGGACAGGGGTGTACGAGCAGTACTTC
TRBV11-1	.	.	TRBJ2-7	CASSFGARGLLDTYEQYF	TGTGCCAGCAGCTTTGGCGCTAGAGGACTGCTCGACACTTACGAGCAGTACTTC
TRBV7-8	.	.	TRBJ2-1	CASSLSGSRGNEQFF	TGTGCCAGCAGCCTCAGCGGTTCTAGGGGTAATGAGCAGTTCTTC
TRBV5-1	.	.	TRBJ2-7	CASSLSRALGVANSYEQYF	TGCGCCAGCAGCTTGAGCAGAGCGCTAGGAGTAGCGAACTCCTACGAGCAGTACTTC
TRBV7-2	.	.	TRBJ2-3	CASSLAQGGPDTQYF	TGTGCCAGCAGCTTAGCGCAAGGAGGGCCAGATACGCAGTATTTT
TRBV19	TRBD2	.	TRBJ2-7	CASSPGLAGGVGYEQYF	TGTGCCAGTAGCCCCGGACTAGCGGGAGGGGTCGGCTACGAGCAGTACTTC
TRBV7-2	.	.	TRBJ1-2	CASSLSREDGYTF	TGTGCCAGCAGCTTAAGCCGGGAAGATGGCTACACCTTC
TRBV28	.	.	TRBJ1-5	CASSPTGGLGSIDQPQHF	TGTGCCAGCAGTCCCACGGGGGGTTTGGGGTCCATCGATCAGCCCCAGCATTTT
TRBV19	.	.	TRBJ2-1	CASSSGRGGSEQFF	TGTGCCAGTAGTAGCGGGAGAGGGGGAAGTGAGCAGTTCTTC
TRBV6-2/TRBV6-3	.	few	TRBJ2-1	CASSYRNEQFF	TGTGCCAGCAGTTACAGGAATGAGCAGTTCTTC
TRBV6-2/TRBV6-3	.	.	TRBJ2-2	CASSTDPFHTGELFF	TGTGCCAGCAGTACGGACCCCTTCCACACCGGGGAGCTGTTTTTT
TRBV9	.	.	TRBJ2-1	CASSVWGSEGNEQFF	TGTGCCAGCAGCGTCTGGGGCAGCGAAGGCAATGAGCAGTTCTTC
TRBV7-9	.	few	TRBJ1-4	CASWKEGEEKLFF	TGTGCCAGCTGGAAGGAGGGAGAGGAAAAACTGTTTTTT
TRBV18	.	few	TRBJ1-1	CASSPSEGDTEAFF	TGTGCCAGCTCACCATCCGAGGGGGACACTGAAGCTTTCTTT
TRBV11-2	.	few	TRBJ2-1	CASSRILNEQFF	TGTGCCAGCAGTCGGATCCTAAATGAGCAGTTCTTC
TRBV12-3/TRBV12-4	.	.	TRBJ2-5	CASSSPRDSGSFLTETQYF	TGTGCCAGCAGTTCCCCCCGGGACTCCGGGAGCTTTTTAACAGAGACCCAGTACTTC
TRBV29-1	TRBD1	few	TRBJ2-3	CSVGGTGVSDTQYF	TGCAGCGTGGGGGGGACAGGGGTTTCCGATACGCAGTATTTT
TRBV15	.	.	TRBJ1-5	CATSRRRVGNQPQHF	TGTGCCACCAGCCGGAGACGGGTCGGCAATCAGCCCCAGCATTTT
TRBV4-3	.	few	TRBJ1-1	CASSQERGGMNTEAFF	TGCGCCAGCAGCCAAGAAAGGGGAGGGATGAACACTGAAGCTTTCTTT
TRBV6-2/TRBV6-3	.	few	TRBJ1-1	CASSYLGGTEAFF	TGTGCCAGCAGTTACTTGGGGGGCACTGAAGCTTTCTTT
TRBV2	.	few	TRBJ2-5	CASSRQAVGETQYF	TGTGCCAGCAGCAGACAGGCGGTGGGAGAGACCCAGTACTTC
TRBV5-1	TRBD1	.	TRBJ1-1	CASSSGQVEGEAFF	TGCGCCAGCAGCTCCGGACAGGTGGAGGGTGAAGCTTTCTTT
TRBV12-5	TRBD1	few	TRBJ2-5	CASGLGIDRAGETQYF	TGTGCTAGTGGTTTGGGGATAGACAGGGCAGGGGAGACCCAGTACTTC
TRBV24-1	.	few	TRBJ2-2	CATRSSSNTGELFF	TGTGCCACAAGAAGCTCCTCGAACACCGGGGAGCTGTTTTTT
TRBV7-9	.	.	TRBJ1-1	CASSPPYGAEAFF	TGTGCCAGCAGCCCACCCTATGGGGCTGAAGCTTTCTTT
TRBV7-9	TRBD2	few	TRBJ2-5	CASSWGLAAETQYF	TGTGCCAGCAGCTGGGGACTAGCGGCGGAGACCCAGTACTTC
TRBV5-1	.	.	TRBJ1-1	CASSLDTGGSTEAFF	TGCGCCAGCAGCTTGGATACGGGCGGGTCCACTGAAGCTTTCTTT
TRBV7-9	.	.	TRBJ1-2	CASSPDLYGYTF	TGTGCCAGCAGCCCGGACCTCTATGGCTACACCTTC